This TCR beta chain was profiled in a study of T-cell memory formation after mild COVID-19. Study summary: Largely, TCR clusters stayed within a single donor.

Study results and limitations: Among clones peaking at day 37 in the second wave, SARS-CoV-2 specificity remained unconfirmed. Later expanders leaned CD4+, whereas day 15 to 85 contracting clones were balanced CD4/CD8.

Comment on this clonotype: Its cognate antigen is unknown.

Each CDR3 protein gets one entry after TCRdb re-called the 5' RACE reads with MiXCR. The table records about 360,000 distinct CDR3 sequences, around 15% of them present only once. The origin of this receptor is a man aged 18-30 years who had mild COVID-19 (a few samples of this study predate the infection). Cell type and time point are not known. The source material was PBMCs or a T cell subset sorted from them (not recorded which).

CDR3 sequence: CASTQDRGRRETQYF. The CDR3 nucleotides read TGTGCCAGCACTCAAGACAGGGGGCGCCGAGAGACCCAGTACTTC. The rearrangement links TRBV7-8 to TRBJ2-5; 10 bases agree with TRBD1. The junction had 9 bases not matched to a gene; V was cut back by 7 bases and J by 4 bases. CDR1 SGHVS and CDR2 FQNEAQ come from the germline V gene. The CDR3 covers 15 residues.